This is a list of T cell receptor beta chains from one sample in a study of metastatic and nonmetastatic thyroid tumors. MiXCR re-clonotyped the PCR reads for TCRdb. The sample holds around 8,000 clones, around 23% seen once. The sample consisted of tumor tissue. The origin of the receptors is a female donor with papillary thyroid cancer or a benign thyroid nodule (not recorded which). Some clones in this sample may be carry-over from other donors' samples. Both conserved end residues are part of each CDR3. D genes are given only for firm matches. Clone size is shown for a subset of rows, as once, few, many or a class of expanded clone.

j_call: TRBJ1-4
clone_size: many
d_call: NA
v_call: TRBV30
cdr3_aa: CAWRFQPMGEKLFF
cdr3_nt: TGTGCCTGGAGGTTCCAACCCATGGGTGAAAAACTGTTTTTT

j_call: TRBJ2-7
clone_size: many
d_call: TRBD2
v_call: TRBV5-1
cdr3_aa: CASSLGTSGTPGEQYF
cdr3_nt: TGCGCCAGCAGCTTGGGGACTAGCGGGACCCCGGGGGAGCAGTACTTC

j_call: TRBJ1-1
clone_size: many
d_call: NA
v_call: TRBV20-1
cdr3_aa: CSAREQGHLRAFF
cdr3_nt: TGCAGTGCTAGGGAACAGGGCCACTTGCGAGCTTTCTTT

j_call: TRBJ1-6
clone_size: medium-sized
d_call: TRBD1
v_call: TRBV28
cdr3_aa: CASSSLQGTKNSPLHF
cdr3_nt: TGTGCCAGCAGCTCCCTACAGGGGACTAAAAATTCACCCCTCCACTTT

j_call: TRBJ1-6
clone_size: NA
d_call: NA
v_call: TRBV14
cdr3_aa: CASSLDANSPLHF
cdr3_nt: TGTGCCAGCAGCCTAGATGCTAATTCACCCCTCCACTTT

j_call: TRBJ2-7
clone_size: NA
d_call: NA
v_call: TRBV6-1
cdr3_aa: CASSDQGHPYEQYF
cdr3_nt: TGTGCCAGCAGTGATCAGGGACACCCTTACGAGCAGTACTTC

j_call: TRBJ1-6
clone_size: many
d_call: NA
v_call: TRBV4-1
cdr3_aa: CASSPGTRTLHNSPLHF
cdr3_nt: TGCGCCAGCAGCCCAGGAACCCGGACTCTACATAATTCACCCCTCCACTTT

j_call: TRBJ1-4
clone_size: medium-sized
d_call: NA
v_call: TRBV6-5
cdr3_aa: CASSYSFTATNEKLFF
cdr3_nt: TGTGCCAGCAGTTACTCTTTCACAGCAACTAATGAAAAACTGTTTTTT

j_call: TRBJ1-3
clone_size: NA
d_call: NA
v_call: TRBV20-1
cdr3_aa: CSASPLGQQSSGNTIYF
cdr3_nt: TGCAGTGCTAGCCCGTTAGGCCAACAGAGCTCTGGAAACACCATATATTTT

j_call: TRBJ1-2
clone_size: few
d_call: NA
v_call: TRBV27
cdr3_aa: CASRASVNYGYTF
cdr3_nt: TGTGCCAGCAGAGCCAGCGTGAACTATGGCTACACCTTC

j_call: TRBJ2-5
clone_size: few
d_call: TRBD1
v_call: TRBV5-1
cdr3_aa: CASSTGTALETQYF
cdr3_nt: TGCGCCAGCAGCACCGGGACAGCTCTGGAGACCCAGTACTTC

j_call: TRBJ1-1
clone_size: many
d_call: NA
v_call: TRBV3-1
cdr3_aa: CASSPPDSEAFF
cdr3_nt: TGTGCCAGCAGCCCACCTGACAGTGAAGCTTTCTTT

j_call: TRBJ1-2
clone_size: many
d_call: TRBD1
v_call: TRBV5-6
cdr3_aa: CASSPRGRQLYYGYTF
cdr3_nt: TGTGCCAGCAGCCCGAGGGGGCGACAACTGTACTATGGCTACACCTTC

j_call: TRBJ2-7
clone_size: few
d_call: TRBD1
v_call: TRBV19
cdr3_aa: CASRSGTGGSYEQYF
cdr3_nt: TGTGCCAGTAGATCCGGGACAGGGGGCTCCTACGAGCAGTACTTC

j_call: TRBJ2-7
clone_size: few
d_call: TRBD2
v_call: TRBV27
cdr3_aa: CASSLTGRAYEQYF
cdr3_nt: TGTGCCAGCAGTTTAACTGGGAGGGCCTACGAGCAGTACTTC

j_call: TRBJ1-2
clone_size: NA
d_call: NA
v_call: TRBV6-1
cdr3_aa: CASREDSGYTF
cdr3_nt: TGTGCCAGCAGGGAAGACAGCGGCTACACCTTC

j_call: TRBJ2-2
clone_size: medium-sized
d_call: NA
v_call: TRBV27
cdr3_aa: CASSSLNGELFF
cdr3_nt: TGTGCCAGCAGTTCACTCAACGGGGAGCTGTTTTTT